The sequence of this T cell receptor (beta chain) was determined in a study of cytomegalovirus exposure and HLA in healthy donors. Overall study: It was reported in a later analysis that the 120 validation repertoires used the same platform as the approximately 600 first-cohort repertoires.

The protocol was immunoSEQ multiplex PCR, while the TCRdb copy is restricted to in-frame clones and leaves out a portion. This sample has over 200,000 clones, with around 90% found just once. The ends lost 5 bases at V and 4 bases at J; junction bases unmatched: 12. The germline V gene has CDR1 MDHEN and CDR2 SYDVKM. The CDR3 has 17 amino acids. Study-wide results and caveats: The finding came from a later analysis; first-cohort TCR clusters tended to co-occur in the 95 to 150 validation repertoires.

As concerns this clone: Its cognate antigen is unknown.

Input material: PBMCs. The rearrangement joins TRBV28 to TRBJ2-1; 9 bases are shared with TRBD2. The source is a woman between 18 and 29 years old in good health and CMV-seropositive. CDR3 sequence: CASSPTLGAGGYNEQFF. CDR3 bases: TGTGCCAGCAGTCCGACCCTCGGTGCGGGAGGGTACAATGAGCAGTTCTTC. The complete variable domain, with remaining parts taken from reference TRBV28 and TRBJ2-1, reads DVKVTQSSRYLVKRTGEKVFLECVQDMDHENMFWYRQDPGLGLRLIYFSYDVKMKEKGDIPEGYSVSREKKERFSLILESASTNQTSMYLCASSPTLGAGGYNEQFFGPGTRLTVL.